A single sample is the source of the 28 T cell receptor beta chains below, sequenced in a study of control samples from healthy donors and cancer patients (dated by TCRdb to about 2020). Libraries were prepared through the immunoSEQ multiplex PCR assay. TCRdb obtained this table from immuneACCESS and retained in-frame rearrangements with V and J assigned. These tables miss some clones; where compared with another copy, unresolved V genes account for less than half of the shortfall, and the remainder is unexplained. The sample contains around 180,000 clones, just over 85% of them found a single time. The ten largest make up around 5% of the sample. The specimen was blood. The receptors here all came from a woman in her 30s in good health.

This chain joins TRBV11-2 and TRBJ1-2; TRBD1 is a possible D gene (5 bases). V dropped 8 bases and J dropped 5 bases, with 18 bases sitting between them. The CDR3 sequence is 14 residues long. Germline CDR1 is SGHAT and CDR2 is FQNNGV. The CDR3 region has the DNA TGTGCCAGCTCGGTTAACCGGGGGAAATATGGCTACACCTTC. Amino acid sequence: CASSVNRGKYGYTF.

The V call is TRBV4-1, the J call TRBJ2-6; possibly TRBD1 for D (5 bases). CDR3 size: 15 residues. The V gene's germline CDR1 is MGHRA and CDR2 YSYEKL. The V end was cut by 6 bases, the J end by 4 bases, with 13 bases between. This chain's CDR3 is CASSSRGSGANVLTF. In DNA form, the CDR3 reads TGCGCCAGCAGTTCAAGGGGATCAGGGGCCAACGTCCTGACTTTC.

The DNA of the CDR3 is TGTGCCAGCAGCTTAGGGGAGGACGGGAACACTGAAGCTTTCTTT. This sequence encodes CASSLGEDGNTEAFF. The chain links TRBV7-6 to TRBJ1-1, with no clear D. The V and J ends lost 1 base and 1 base respectively, with 10 bases between them. This CDR3 has 15 amino acids. In germline, CDR1 is SGHVS, CDR2 FNYEAQ. The full variable domain, its missing parts supplied by reference TRBV7-6 and TRBJ1-1, is GAGVSQSPRYKVTKRGQDVALRCDPISGHVSLYWYRQALGQGPEFLTYFNYEAQQDKSGLPNDRFSAERPEGSISTLTIQRTEQRDSAMYRCASSLGEDGNTEAFFGQGTRLTVV.

CDR3 sequence reads: CASSLDQHEQYF. CDR3 in DNA: TGCGCCAGCAGCTTGGACCAACACGAGCAGTACTTC. The chain employs TRBV5-1 and TRBJ2-7; D gene uncertain. V was clipped by 0 bases and J by 5 bases, with 6 bases between them. The germline V gene has CDR1 SGHRS and CDR2 YFSETQ. This CDR3 comprises 12 residues.

CDR3: CASSMVGGRNTEAFF. CDR3 bases: TGTGCCAGTAGTATGGTCGGGGGCCGGAACACTGAAGCTTTCTTT. The chain carries TRBV19 and TRBJ1-1, with D maybe TRBD1 (6 bases). V was clipped by 3 bases and J by 1 base, with 12 bases between them. This CDR3 contains 15 residues. Germline V lookup: CDR1 LNHDA, CDR2 SQIVND (reference sequence).

This clone was recorded only once. V is TRBV27 and J is TRBJ1-4; 8 bases fit TRBD1. V trimming: 10 bases; J trimming: 0 bases; junction bases outside the gene matches: 22. The CDR3 is 20 residues long. The germline gives CDR1 MNHEY, CDR2 SMNVEV (reference sequence). DNA for the CDR3: TGTGCCACCCGACCTGTCGTTTCCGGACAGGGCTCATCAACTAATGAAAAACTGTTTTTT. Its translation is CATRPVVSGQGSSTNEKLFF.

The chain recombines TRBV18 with TRBJ2-1, with 12 positions matching TRBD2. After removal of 3 bases from V and 7 bases from J, the junction contained 7 bases not matched to a gene. This CDR3 region has 16 residues. The germline CDR1 and CDR2 sequences are KGHSH and LQKENI. CDR3 amino acids: CASSPRTSGIKNEQFF. CDR3 DNA: TGTGCCAGCTCACCGCGGACTAGCGGGATAAAAAATGAGCAGTTCTTC.

V gene TRBV9 combines with J gene TRBJ1-2, with 9 bases fitting TRBD1. The CDR3 sequence is 16 residues long. Germline CDR1 is SGDLS and CDR2 is YYNGEE. With 4 bases clipped from V and 1 base from J, the junction kept 8 bases outside the gene matches. The DNA for the CDR3 is TGTGCCAGCAGCTCAAAGACAGGGGGGAATAACTATGGCTACACCTTC. Translated: CASSSKTGGNNYGYTF.

The V call is TRBV3-1 (or the pseudogene TRBV3-2), the J call TRBJ2-5, with D possibly being TRBD1 (6 bases). This CDR3 is built from 14 residues. V lost 4 bases, J lost 9 bases, and 18 bases lay in between. CDR1 and CDR2 from the germline V gene are LGHDT and YNNKEL (reference sequence). Here the CDR3 reads CASSPRRGLFAQYF. Here the CDR3 DNA reads TGTGCCAGCAGCCCCCGCAGGGGCCTTTTCGCCCAGTACTTC.

The V and J genes are TRBV5-1 and TRBJ2-4; D is uncertain. The V and J ends lost 0 bases and 4 bases respectively, with 5 bases between them. Looked up from germline, CDR1 is SGHRS and CDR2 is YFSETQ. The length of the CDR3 is 13 residues. The CDR3 here is CASSLAQKNIQYF. The CDR3, as DNA: TGCGCCAGCAGCTTGGCTCAGAAAAACATTCAGTACTTC.

V and J are TRBV21-1 and TRBJ2-7; the table's D call, TRBD2, was not checked against the DNA. TRBV21-1 is a pseudogene. The CDR3 is 13 residues long. CDR3 in amino acids: CASSNREVYEQYV. DNA of the CDR3: TGTGCCAGCAGCAACCGAGAAGTTTACGAGCAGTACGTC.

The chain employs TRBV14 and TRBJ2-7, with 9 bases matching TRBD1. This CDR3 region has 15 residues. The V gene end was trimmed by 3 bases and the J gene end by 0 bases; junction bases not matched to a gene: 3. Germline V gives CDR1 SGHDN, CDR2 FVKESK. CDR3 in amino acids: CASSHGQGISYEQYF. In nucleotides, the CDR3 is TGTGCCAGCAGCCATGGACAGGGGATCTCCTACGAGCAGTACTTC.

The chain joins TRBV7-2 to TRBJ2-3; the match to TRBD2 covers 12 bases. Germline CDR1 reads SGHTA; CDR2 reads FQGNSA. Trimming cost V 1 base and J 5 bases; bases outside gene matches: 7. The CDR3 totals 17 residues. CDR3 sequence: CASSLVLAGGPGDTQYF. CDR3 DNA sequence: TGTGCCAGCAGCTTAGTCCTAGCGGGAGGGCCGGGAGATACGCAGTATTTT.

The gene calls are TRBV7-9 and TRBJ2-3, with TRBD2 identical over 11 bases. The ends lost 3 bases at V and 5 bases at J; junction bases unmatched: 4. The CDR3 contains 15 residues. Germline values: CDR1 SEHNR, CDR2 FQNEAQ (reference sequence). Written as DNA, the CDR3 is TGTGCCAGCAGCTTCCGGGGGACTAGCGGAGATACGCAGTATTTT. Protein sequence: CASSFRGTSGDTQYF.

The V gene is TRBV27, the J gene TRBJ2-1, with a tentative D call TRBD1 (6 bases). Trimming took 6 bases from V and 2 from J, leaving 14 bases between them. The CDR3 spans 15 residues. Germline CDR1 and CDR2: MNHEY and SMNVEV (reference sequence). The DNA for the CDR3 is TGTGCCAGCAGAACCTTAGGGGGAGCCTACAATGAGCAGTTCTTC. Protein sequence: CASRTLGGAYNEQFF.

The chain employs TRBV19 and TRBJ1-5; possible D gene TRBD1, 5 bases. This CDR3 spans 15 amino acids. Looked up from germline, CDR1 is LNHDA and CDR2 is SQIVND (reference sequence). Deletions cut 6 bases from V and 2 bases from J, with 14 bases between. In DNA, the CDR3 is TGTGCCAGTAGAGCTTCGGCGGGGGGCAATCAGCCCCAGCATTTT. Residues: CASRASAGGNQPQHF. The entire variable domain, with the rest obtained from reference TRBV19 and TRBJ1-5, is as follows: DGGITQSPKYLFRKEGQNVTLSCEQNLNHDAMYWYRQDPGQGLRLIYYSQIVNDFQKGDIAEGYSVSREKKESFPLTVTSAQKNPTAFYLCASRASAGGNQPQHFGDGTRLSIL.

The genes are TRBV4-2 and TRBJ1-4; D remains unclear. In germline, CDR1 is LGHNA, CDR2 YNFKEQ. The CDR3 has 16 residues. V lost 0 bases to trimming and J lost 7 bases, with 15 bases between them. The CDR3 sequence: CASSQDLSRGGEKLFF. CDR3 coding DNA: TGTGCCAGCAGCCAAGATCTCTCCCGGGGAGGTGAAAAACTGTTTTTT.

The chain employs TRBV5-4 and TRBJ2-1; D is ambiguous. Trimming shortened V by 2 bases and J by 0 bases, and 9 bases separated the two germline ends. The CDR3 extends over 15 amino acids. From germline, CDR1 is SGHNT and CDR2 YYREEE (reference sequence). The CDR3 sequence: CASSFGGSSYNEQFF. CDR3 coding DNA: TGTGCCAGCAGCTTCGGCGGAAGCTCCTACAATGAGCAGTTCTTC.

This clone was observed a single time. This chain connects TRBV7-2 to TRBJ2-3; 8 bases fit TRBD2. In germline, CDR1 is SGHTA, CDR2 FQGNSA. V lost 4 bases to trimming and J lost 6 bases; unmatched junction nucleotides: 9. This CDR3 has 15 residues. For the CDR3, the DNA is TGTGCCAGCAGCTCCGGGACTAGTTTTCCCGATACGCAGTATTTT. Amino acid sequence: CASSSGTSFPDTQYF.

The rearrangement uses TRBV9 and TRBJ2-7; D is undetermined. In germline, CDR1 is SGDLS, CDR2 YYNGEE. V was clipped by 0 bases and J by 8 bases, with 12 bases between them. The CDR3 length is 13 residues. CDR3 sequence: CASSVDAGSQQYV. DNA for the CDR3: TGTGCCAGCAGCGTAGATGCCGGTTCCCAGCAGTACGTC.

The chain employs TRBV29-1 and TRBJ2-1, with 8 bases identical to TRBD2. The length of the CDR3 is 13 residues. The germline V gene has CDR1 SQVTM and CDR2 ANQGSEA. V was pared by 4 bases and J by 7 bases, with 6 bases of the junction left unmatched. The CDR3 reads CSVVSGSKNEQFF. CDR3 bases: TGCAGCGTTGTGAGCGGGAGTAAAAATGAGCAGTTCTTC.

This clone was picked up one time. The chain uses TRBV4-1 and TRBJ1-5; D remains unclear. Germline V gives CDR1 MGHRA, CDR2 YSYEKL. This CDR3 contains 16 residues. Trimming cost V 4 bases and J 2 bases, with 15 bases left between them. CDR3 region: CASSLYSSAGNQPQHF. The CDR3 DNA is TGCGCCAGCAGCCTGTACTCGTCGGCGGGCAATCAGCCCCAGCATTTT.

This rearrangement joins TRBV7-9 to TRBJ2-7; 9 bases are shared with TRBD1. V trimming: 6 bases; J trimming: 4 bases; junction bases outside the gene matches: 7. The CDR3 is 14 residues long. The V gene's germline CDR1 is SEHNR and CDR2 FQNEAQ (reference sequence). Here the CDR3 reads CASSSTGQGYEQYV. CDR3 sequence (DNA): TGTGCCAGCAGTTCGACGGGACAGGGTTACGAGCAGTACGTC.

The chain is built from TRBV10-2 and TRBJ1-1; the D is unclear. Germline loops: CDR1 WSHSY, CDR2 SAAADI. The CDR3 covers 14 residues. V dropped 3 bases and J dropped 0 bases, with 8 bases sitting between them. This CDR3 reads CASSDRILNTEAFF. As DNA, the CDR3 is TGCGCCAGCAGTGACAGAATCCTGAACACTGAAGCTTTCTTT.

This clone was picked up one time. V and J are TRBV30 and TRBJ2-2; 8 bases fit TRBD1. CDR3 length equals 16 residues. The V and J ends lost 0 bases and 4 bases, in that order; junction bases with no gene match: 7. The V gene's germline CDR1 is GTSNPN and CDR2 SVGIG (reference sequence). CDR3 DNA: TGTGCCTGGAGTGTACGGGCAGGGGGCTTCACCGGGGAGCTGTTTTTT. It yields the protein CAWSVRAGGFTGELFF.

The chain is built from TRBV15 and TRBJ2-3; 13 nucleotides match TRBD2. Germline CDR1 is LNHNV and CDR2 is YYDKDF (reference sequence). CDR3 length: 17 amino acids. V lost 0 bases to trimming and J lost 6 bases; unmatched junction nucleotides: 6. The CDR3 protein is CATSRDGLAGVSDTQYF. The CDR3 nucleotides read TGTGCCACCAGCAGAGACGGACTAGCGGGAGTTTCGGATACGCAGTATTTT.

About this clone itself: The sample holds other DNA sequences that translate to the same CDR3. The V and J genes are TRBV7-2 and TRBJ2-1; D is unclear. V gave up 0 bases and J gave up 6 bases, with 15 bases separating them. The length of the CDR3 is 16 residues. Germline CDR1 SGHTA, CDR2 FQGNSA. The CDR3 reads CASSLAPPGVINEQFF. The CDR3 DNA reads TGTGCCAGCAGCTTAGCTCCGCCAGGAGTAATCAATGAGCAGTTCTTC.

The gene calls are TRBV4-1 and TRBJ2-2; TRBD1 aligns across 9 bases. The trim removed 0 bases at V and 4 bases at J, leaving 9 bases unmatched. The CDR3 consists of 18 residues. CDR1 is MGHRA and CDR2 is YSYEKL in the germline V gene. The CDR3 loop reads CASSQDLLGQGFTGELFF. The CDR3 DNA sequence: TGCGCCAGCAGCCAAGATCTTCTGGGACAGGGATTCACCGGGGAGCTGTTTTTT.